This TCR beta chain was recorded in a study of T cells in Graves' hyperthyroidism and ophthalmopathy. Amplified TCR beta CDR3 regions derived from RNA transcripts. First-round RT-PCR targeting the TCR CDR3 was performed with the HTBI primer set. MiXCR, applied by TCRdb to the multiplex PCR reads, yields one record per CDR3 protein. The sample comprises around 300,000 distinct CDR3 sequences, less than 30% of which are singletons, and roughly a quarter rests with the top ten. Blood was drawn at first hyperthyroidism diagnosis, before any ophthalmopathy symptoms. Extraction of PBMCs used roughly 9.6 ml of fresh peripheral blood. At least ten counts were recorded for this clonotype. This receptor was obtained from a man between 40 and 49 years old with Graves' hyperthyroidism that later progressed to Graves' ophthalmopathy. The sequencing sample was made of blood.

This CDR3 is CASSPGQGATEAFF. The CDR3 DNA follows: TGTGCCAGCAGTCCGGGACAGGGGGCCACTGAAGCTTTCTTT. The V gene is TRBV2, the J gene TRBJ1-1; 12 nucleotides agree with TRBD1. Germline V gene sequence: CDR1 SNHLY, CDR2 FYNNEI. The CDR3 totals 14 residues. The junction had 2 bases not matched to a gene; V was cut back by 5 bases and J by 4 bases.